This T cell receptor beta chain was obtained from a study of cytomegalovirus exposure and HLA in healthy donors (dated by TCRdb to 2017 to 2019). Broadly, across the study: According to an earlier analysis of around 600 of the donors, some 180 million T cells yielded roughly 110 million unique TCR beta sequences and approximately 300 Gb of sequence data. In an earlier analysis of about 590 of the donors, high-throughput TCR beta sequencing was used to judge whether each TCR beta V gene segment behaved as functional or pseudogenic. In addition to the first cohort of hundreds of subjects, a separate validation cohort of 100 to 150 different subjects was used. The aim of the study was to test whether cataloging public T cell receptors could identify signatures of past pathogen exposure. All discovery cohort repertoires had been generated using a single sequencing platform. Because of strong linkage in the cohort, roughly five DR-DQ haplotypes were treated as single units for association and clustering. Among 300 to 500 genotyped donors of the cohort, an average of around 240,000 unique TCR beta nucleotide sequences was sequenced per donor, of which about 18% were non-productive. The later analysis used no new phenotypic data to find candidate immune exposures, relying instead on TCR beta sequences and their occurrence across donors. An early release covering about 600 HLA-typed donors comprised about 310 gigabases of sequencing data and 65 million to 100 million unique TCR sequences. A later genetic analysis used genome-wide SNP genotypes for about 55% of the 666 donors, treating that subset as a discovery cohort. A later analysis re-examined previously published TCR beta repertoires from more than 650 donors and added high-resolution HLA genotyping to investigate patterns of TCR occurrence. Of the 350 to 400 genotyped donors, 65% to 90% fell in the genetic ancestry cluster associated with self-reported Caucasian donors. Donor age, sex, ethnicity and CMV serostatus were compiled together with the repertoire data. The study used immunosequencing to profile the T cell repertoires of around 600 subjects and linked those repertoires to cytomegalovirus serostatus. To predict cytomegalovirus infection status, the study combined high-throughput TCR immunosequencing, statistical association of individual TCRs with disease status, and machine learning. The number of typed donors differed by locus: about 629-630 for A, B, C, DRB1 and DQB1; approximately 520 for DQA1; 606 for DPA1; and some 470 for DPB1. HLA typing included class I and class II loci at four-digit resolution. Beyond this particular receptor, the publication reports: A later analysis found that most CMV-associated TCR beta chains appeared HLA-restricted, with HLA associations seemingly driven largely by CMV exposure. In a later analysis, several top co-occurrence clusters were reported to appear linked to parvovirus B19, influenza, CMV and Epstein-Barr virus. In vitro tests confirmed that a few of the cytomegalovirus-associated TCR beta chains recognize cytomegalovirus antigens. In both the original and validation cohorts, the classifier was reported to diagnose cytomegalovirus status with high specificity and sensitivity. The presence/absence analyses assumed that sequencing depth was roughly uniform across donors, and that assumption may not be true. The only immune exposure information available for the cohort was CMV serostatus. In the study, 150 to 200 TCR beta chains were listed as associated with cytomegalovirus. Correlated functional status among segregating V segments might reflect linkage disequilibrium, but an unknown experimental factor could not be ruled out. A later analysis found that HLA-associated TCR beta chains were more clonally expanded and had lower generation probabilities than equally common non-associated chains. Assigning TCR associations to individual alleles was difficult when HLA alleles, especially DR and DQ, strongly co-occurred. A later analysis found that TCR association rates varied across HLA loci, with DRB1 alleles showing the most associated TCRs and HLA-C alleles the fewest. A cluster of highly shared sequence variants was judged likely to represent a technical artifact of the sequencing pipeline. Some IMGT-functional V segments, including TRBV6-2 and TRBV6-3, could not be told apart with the 87-base-pair reads, so those segments were excluded. The earlier analysis of around 600 of the donors excluded 15 to 20 rarely observed V segments, including chromosome 9 orphons, because counts were too low. HLA typing was unavailable for some donors at each locus, so association tests used only the typed subset. A further reported finding was that TCR beta sequences accurately predicted the HLA-A and HLA-B alleles for most subjects in the first cohort. Most TCR sequences were observed very rarely across donors, whereas some public TCRs were present in many individuals. The authors suggested that the approach could potentially be generalized to other disease states and immunological phenotypes. A later genetic analysis associated a missense DCLRE1C variant with V-gene and J-gene trimming of TCR beta chains, and an independent cohort replicated the association. A later genetic analysis reported fewer N-insertions in productive TCRs among donors in an Asian-associated ancestry cluster than the roughly 670-donor mean. In an earlier analysis of some 640 of the donors, most TCR beta V segments were observed in productive rearrangements about 87% or about 30% of the time, broadly matching IMGT annotations. The cohort was sequenced for TCR beta chains only, and without alpha or paired-chain data the features that could be detected were limited. A later analysis associated around 16,000 TCR beta sequences with specific HLA alleles at a false discovery rate of 0.05.

Libraries were built with the immunoSEQ multiplex PCR assay. For the multiplex PCR, a mixture combining 60 forward primers for TCR Vbeta segments and 13 reverse primers for TCR Jbeta segments was used. The CDR3 region of rearranged TCR beta genes was amplified from genomic DNA by a multiplex PCR assay. The Illumina HiSeq System was used to sequence the amplified TCR beta libraries as 87-base-pair reads. Turning to the authors' computational methods: In a later analysis, tens of millions of unique TCR beta chains were counted across the 650 to 700 repertoires, and around 10 million of these chains were shared by at least two donors. To remove PCR and sequencing errors, raw reads were error-corrected and collapsed into unique sequences using a nearest-neighbor algorithm that merged closely related sequences. CDR3 sequences were aligned to IMGT reference sequences to assign V, D and J gene segments. For a sequence to be retained, at least a six-nucleotide match to both a V gene segment and a J gene segment was required. A rearrangement was called productive if the CDR3 had no stop codons and remained in frame with V and J, and every other rearrangement was called non-productive. Following IMGT convention, CDR3 was defined as the stretch from the second conserved V-encoded cysteine to the conserved J-encoded phenylalanine. The earlier analysis of about 530 of the donors excluded any sequence lacking an unambiguous match to a single V gene segment. In an earlier analysis of 450 to 700 of the donors, V segments were called functional above 56.7% productive rearrangements and were called segregating when the between-donor standard deviation exceeded 5%. A statistical classification framework was built to diagnose cytomegalovirus status from the catalog of TCR beta chain sequences. In a later analysis, TCR nucleotide sequences were compared against IMGT/GENE-DB human TR gene sequences so that V and J genes could be assigned. A later analysis assigned CDR3 sequences and most-parsimonious VDJ recombination scenarios with the TCRdist pipeline. A later analysis defined each TCR beta chain by its CDR3 amino acid sequence plus V-gene family, and excluded reads lacking a unique V-gene family. A later analysis removed 500 to 600 highly shared, low-generation-probability nucleotide sequences to deal with suspected cross-contamination and a sequencing artifact. In a later analysis, a clonal expansion index was calculated for each public chain from normalized within-repertoire ranks of inferred template counts. In a later analysis, generation probabilities were computed using a VDJ recombination model fitted to out-of-frame rearrangements, and the results were checked against IGoR. In a later analysis, hypergeometric tests were used to score TCR-TCR, TCR-HLA and TCR-CMV co-occurrence, with a repertoire-size bias correction applied to TCR pairs. In a later analysis, false discovery rates were estimated by permuting HLA or CMV assignments 20 times. In a later analysis, co-occurring TCRs were grouped using DBSCAN, and TCRdist sequence similarity was added for clustering within HLA-allele-positive subsets. Repertoires with fewer than 30,000 or more than 120,000 public chains, plus five repertoires with anomalous nucleotide sharing, were excluded from co-occurrence clustering. TCRdb retrieved this table from immuneACCESS and kept in-frame rearrangements only. Not all clones are present; in checked studies, unresolved V genes account for under half, and no reason is known for the remainder. That table gives V, J and clone size, and the DNA gave D and trimming. This sample comprises about 160,000 clones, around three quarters of them detected only once. The ten biggest clones cover less than 2% of the sample.

As regards this clone: Its antigen is not yet known. Qualities for individual bases were not recorded, and no much larger clone is one base off.

The cohort was made up of 666 healthy bone marrow donors. At the time of sampling, all cohort members were nominally healthy, though unrecorded immune exposures were likely present. The donor was CMV seronegative and was included in the group of a few hundred seronegative cohort members. A peripheral blood sample was collected from each donor, and TCR beta sequencing was performed on peripheral blood mononuclear cells. Genomic DNA extraction from the blood cell samples was performed with the Qiagen DNeasy Blood Extraction Kit. Sequences SNHLY (CDR1) and FYNNEI (CDR2) are obtained from the germline V gene. The CDR3 numbers 17 residues from cysteine through phenylalanine. The only DNA kept is the CDR3, 51 bases in frame from the first base. Relative to germline, V is missing 5 bases and J is missing 6 bases, with 11 bases of the junction outside any gene match.

The V and J segments used are TRBV2 and TRBJ2-1; 12 middle bases align to TRBD2. Specimen: PBMCs. The sequence came from a man between 35 and 55 years old in good health and CMV-seronegative. In nucleotides, the sequence is TGTGCCAGCAGTTCACGGACTAGCGGGATGGTCCTCAATGAGCAGTTCTTC. Its protein product is CASSSRTSGMVLNEQFF. The entire variable domain, with the stretches around the CDR3 drawn from the reference TRBV2 and TRBJ2-1 proteins, is EPEVTQTPSHQVTQMGQEVILRCVPISNHLYFYWYRQILGQKVEFLVSFYNNEISEKSEIFDDQFSVERPDGSNFTLKIRSTKLEDSAMYFCASSSRTSGMVLNEQFFGPGTRLTVL.